This TCR beta chain was found in a study of identical twins. Broader study findings: Not following the same donors, the study drew its conclusions from cross-sectional statistical analysis. Shared out-of-frame alpha sequences (those common to twins) showed excess low generation probability. The more abundant beta clonotypes in cord blood had fewer insertions, and memory repertoires did not show this.

As regards this clonotype: Its antigen is still unknown.

Unique molecular identifiers were present on cDNA, and template switching added a universal primer site. MiXCR, run by TCRdb on the 5' RACE reads, gives a single entry per CDR3 protein. Of about 390,000 distinct CDR3 sequences in the sample, 7% to 9.5% were seen once. The CDR3 loop spans 16 amino acids. The germline CDR1 and CDR2 sequences are SGHTA and FQGNSA. The trim removed 4 bases at V and 2 bases at J, leaving 4 bases unmatched. The receptor comes from a woman in her forties or fifties in good health. The V and J genes are TRBV7-2 and TRBJ2-3, with 12 nucleotides matching TRBD2. The sample consisted of naive T cells sorted from blood. The CDR3 loop reads CASSYGTSGPTDTQYF. The CDR3 DNA is TGTGCCAGCAGCTATGGGACTAGCGGGCCCACAGATACGCAGTATTTT.